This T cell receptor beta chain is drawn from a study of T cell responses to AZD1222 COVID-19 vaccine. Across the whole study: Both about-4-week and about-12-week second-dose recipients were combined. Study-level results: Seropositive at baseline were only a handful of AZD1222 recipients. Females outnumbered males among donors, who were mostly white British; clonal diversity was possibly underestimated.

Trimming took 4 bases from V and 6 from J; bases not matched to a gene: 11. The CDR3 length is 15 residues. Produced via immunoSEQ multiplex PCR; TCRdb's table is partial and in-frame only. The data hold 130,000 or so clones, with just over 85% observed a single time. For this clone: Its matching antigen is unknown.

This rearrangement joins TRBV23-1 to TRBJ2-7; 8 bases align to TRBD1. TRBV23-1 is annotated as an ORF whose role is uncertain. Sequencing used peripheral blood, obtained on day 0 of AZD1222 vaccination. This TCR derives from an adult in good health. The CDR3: CASSLPDRGAREQYF. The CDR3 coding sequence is TGCGCCAGCAGTCTCCCCGACAGGGGAGCTCGCGAGCAGTACTTC.